The source of this TCR beta chain is a study of identical twins. Points from the study as a whole: Cord blood beta clonotypes that were abundant carried fewer insertions, and memory repertoires showed no such trend.

A single record per CDR3 protein comes from TCRdb applying MiXCR to the 5' RACE reads. The table includes hundreds of thousands of distinct CDR3 sequences, around 21% detected once. This clonotype was seen more than once but under ten times. What it binds is unknown. This CDR3 is 13 amino acids long. Trimming took 3 bases from V and 8 from J, leaving 13 bases between them. This sample was also put to use in a study of T cells expressing NK-cell markers. That study reports: Eight donors were sequenced, seven testing HCMV-seropositive and one testing seronegative.

This chain links TRBV12-3 or TRBV12-4 with TRBJ1-1; D ambiguous. The TCR originated in a young woman in good health. The sample comprised PBMCs. CDR3 sequence (DNA): TGTGCCAGCAGTTTTCGTCAGCTTGGGGAAGCTTTCTTT. Encoded protein: CASSFRQLGEAFF.